The rows below give T cell receptor beta chains drawn from one sample of a study of blood T cell repertoires in COVID-19. The repertoire was sequenced with immunoSEQ multiplex PCR; TCRdb's copy has only in-frame clones and lacks some. The table lists 55,000 to 70,000 clones, approximately 91% of them singletons. The sequenced sample was peripheral blood. The receptor source for this set is a woman in her 70s with active COVID-19. CDR3s leave out the opening cysteine and the closing phenylalanine or tryptophan.

>TRBV3-1/TRBV3-2
ASSPGLGENEQF
>TRBV7-9
ASSFLSGRSDTQY
>TRBV28
ASSLTQTGGNEQF
>TRBV2
ASRQGLAGGTDTQY
>TRBV14
ASSQESPVICESSYNEQF
>TRBV7-3
ASSPSLAEDTQY
>TRBV19
ASSLTSGGPKEQF
>TRBV6-2/TRBV6-3
ASSYFAGAQNEQF
>TRBV6-5
ASRALAPYNEQF
>TRBV19
ASSIDGQAYNEQF
>TRBV5-4
ASSRTSGISGNEQF
>TRBV27
ASSWGRGRQPQH
>TRBV2
ASSRIGGSGNTIY
>TRBV7-9
ASSLEGATYGYT
>TRBV19
ASSMSTGMWTEAF